The 26 T cell receptor beta chains in this list originate from one sample, sequenced in a study of cytomegalovirus exposure and HLA in healthy donors. The primer mix had 60 Vbeta and 13 Jbeta primers. Clones were sequenced by immunoSEQ multiplex PCR, and TCRdb holds only the in-frame ones, with some missing. The profile shows 110,000 to 150,000 clones, about 74% of them singletons. Input material: PBMCs. Every receptor here comes from a woman between 40 and 50 years old in good health and CMV-seronegative.

The V gene is TRBV28, the J gene TRBJ1-1, with D perhaps matching TRBD1 (5 bases). Trimming took off 3 bases at V and 4 bases at J, with 15 bases between the two ends. The CDR3 loop spans 15 amino acids. The germline V gene has CDR1 MDHEN and CDR2 SYDVKM. CDR3 DNA: TGTGCCAGCAGTTTCCTAACAGGCCCAGGCACTGAAGCTTTCTTT. Amino acid sequence: CASSFLTGPGTEAFF.

Concerning this clone itself: Other DNA sequences of this sample code for an identical CDR3. V is TRBV5-1 and J is TRBJ2-1; 8 bases map to TRBD2. J was trimmed by 3 bases and V by 5 bases; bases with no gene match: 4. The germline V gene has CDR1 SGHRS and CDR2 YFSETQ. This CDR3 is built from 14 residues. CDR3: CASSFSGSYNEQFF. The CDR3, as DNA: TGCGCCAGCAGTTTCAGCGGGAGCTACAATGAGCAGTTCTTC.

A note on this clone: Different DNA sequences within this sample yield the same CDR3. This chain uses TRBV5-1 with TRBJ2-7, with D tentatively TRBD1 (5 bases). The length of the CDR3 is 16 residues. The V gene's germline CDR1 is SGHRS and CDR2 YFSETQ. V lost 0 bases and J 1 base, leaving 14 bases between the germline ends. The CDR3 DNA is TGCGCCAGCAGCTTGGGGGGCTCAGGGTTTTCCTACGAGCAGTACTTC. Amino acid sequence: CASSLGGSGFSYEQYF.

The chain uses TRBV4-2 and TRBJ2-5; D may be TRBD2 (6 bases). The CDR3 covers 15 residues. Trimming took off 3 bases at V and 0 bases at J, with 11 bases between the two ends. The germline V gene has CDR1 LGHNA and CDR2 YNFKEQ. The CDR3 loop is CASSHSSGYQETQYF. CDR3 coding DNA: TGTGCCAGCAGCCACTCGAGCGGGTACCAAGAGACCCAGTACTTC.

This clone appeared once. The CDR3 DNA reads TGTGCCAGCAGCCAAGGTACAGGGACGGGCGGCTACACCTTC. Residues: CASSQGTGTGGYTF. The chain links TRBV14 to TRBJ1-2; TRBD1 might be the D (6 bases). Germline V CDR1 and CDR2: SGHDN, FVKESK. The CDR3 spans 14 residues. V lost 1 base to trimming and J lost 8 bases, with 14 bases between them. The whole variable domain, remainder taken from reference TRBV14 and TRBJ1-2, is EAGVTQFPSHSVIEKGQTVTLRCDPISGHDNLYWYRRVMGKEIKFLLHFVKESKQDESGMPNNRFLAERTGGTYSTLKVQPAELEDSGVYFCASSQGTGTGGYTFGSGTRLTVV.

The DNA for the CDR3 is TGCGCCAGCAGCTTGGAACCTAGCGGGGGTAGCTACGAGCAGTACTTC. Translating gives CASSLEPSGGSYEQYF. The chain combines TRBV5-1 with TRBJ2-7, with TRBD2 identical over 10 bases. This CDR3 region has 16 residues. Germline values: CDR1 SGHRS, CDR2 YFSETQ. The trim removed 0 bases at V and 3 bases at J, leaving 6 bases unmatched.

The chain joins TRBV11-2 to TRBJ1-2; 7 bases match TRBD1. There are 18 residues in the CDR3. From germline, CDR1 is SGHAT and CDR2 FQNNGV. J was trimmed by 1 base and V by 5 bases; bases with no gene match: 16. CDR3 bases: TGTGCCAGCAGCCAAACGAAAGACAGGGACGACAATAACTATGGCTACACCTTC. Translating gives CASSQTKDRDDNNYGYTF. Complete variable domain (other parts from reference TRBV11-2 and TRBJ1-2): EAGVAQSPRYKIIEKRQSVAFWCNPISGHATLYWYQQILGQGPKLLIQFQNNGVVDDSQLPKDRFSAERLKGVDSTLKIQPAKLEDSAVYLCASSQTKDRDDNNYGYTFGSGTRLTVV.

J is TRBJ1-2 and V is TRBV5-1; D might be TRBD1 (6 bases). CDR1 and CDR2 (germline): SGHRS, YFSETQ. V lost 1 base, J lost 8 bases, and 12 bases lay in between. The CDR3 length is 13 residues. CDR3 amino acids: CASSLTGSGGYTF. The CDR3 region has the DNA TGCGCCAGCAGCTTGACAGGGAGTGGCGGCTACACCTTC.

The genes are TRBV18 and TRBJ2-3, with TRBD1 as a possible D gene (5 bases). Germline assignment: CDR1 KGHSH and CDR2 LQKENI. The CDR3 runs 13 residues. Trimming removed 0 bases at V and 14 bases at J, with 15 bases between. The CDR3 here is CASSPPPRVLLYF. For the CDR3, the DNA is TGTGCCAGCTCACCACCCCCCAGGGTGCTTTTGTATTTT.

The chain is built from TRBV27 and TRBJ1-5; TRBD1 is a possible D gene (6 bases). In germline, CDR1 is MNHEY, CDR2 SMNVEV (reference sequence). The CDR3 has 16 amino acids. V gave up 5 bases and J gave up 5 bases, with 19 bases separating them. The chain's CDR3 is CASSRGAGAGDQPQHF. The CDR3 DNA reads as TGTGCCAGCAGTCGTGGGGCGGGGGCAGGTGATCAGCCCCAGCATTTT.

This clone appeared a single time. V and J are TRBV5-6 and TRBJ2-1; 9 nucleotides match TRBD1. Losses at the gene ends were 6 bases for V and 1 base for J; bases not matched to a gene: 17. CDR1 and CDR2 from the germline V gene are SGHDT and YYEEEE. There are 19 residues in the CDR3. The CDR3 protein is CASIGTGTGGLVSYNEQFF. The CDR3 DNA is TGTGCCAGCATCGGGACTGGCACAGGGGGCTTAGTGTCCTACAATGAGCAGTTCTTC.

This chain uses TRBV27 with TRBJ2-1; D might be TRBD1 (6 bases). Trimming shortened V by 4 bases and J by 4 bases, and 17 bases separated the two germline ends. Germline-derived CDR1 and CDR2 are MNHEY and SMNVEV (reference sequence). The length of the CDR3 is 16 residues. The CDR3 nucleotides read TGTGCCAGCAGTTCGGTTGACAGGAGATTTTACAATGAGCAGTTCTTC. It is translated as CASSSVDRRFYNEQFF.

V gene TRBV7-8 combines with J gene TRBJ1-1; possibly TRBD1 for D (6 bases). The ends were cut back, 5 bases at V and 0 bases at J, with 16 bases in the middle. The CDR3 is made up of 16 amino acids. Germline V gives CDR1 SGHVS, CDR2 FQNEAQ. Written as DNA, the CDR3 is TGTGCCAGCAGCCTTTTACAGGGTTGGTTGAACACTGAAGCTTTCTTT. It yields the protein CASSLLQGWLNTEAFF.

The chain recombines TRBV27 with TRBJ1-6; no clear D gene. The V end lost 2 bases, the J end lost 8 bases, and 13 bases lay between the germline ends. The CDR3 runs 15 residues. Per the germline V gene, CDR1 is MNHEY and CDR2 is SMNVEV (reference sequence). The CDR3 nucleotides read TGTGCCAGCAGTTTACTCTTTCAGGACTATTCACCCCTCCACTTT. Its protein product is CASSLLFQDYSPLHF.

This clone turned up a few times. V usage is TRBV19 and J usage is TRBJ2-1; D uncertain. From germline, CDR1 is LNHDA and CDR2 SQIVND (reference sequence). The germline V and J ends were trimmed by 4 bases and 6 bases, with 13 bases remaining between them. The CDR3 covers 14 residues. CDR3 sequence reads: CASSTLLGLNEQFF. For the CDR3, the DNA is TGTGCCAGTAGTACTCTCCTTGGCCTCAATGAGCAGTTCTTC.

The chain couples TRBV6-1 to TRBJ2-1; 9 positions match TRBD2. Germline V gene data show CDR1 as MNHNS and CDR2 as SASEGT. CDR3 length: 14 amino acids. V trimming: 7 bases; J trimming: 7 bases; junction bases outside the gene matches: 8. The CDR3 DNA sequence: TGTGCCAGCATAGGGCGGGGGGGCCCAAATGAGCAGTTCTTC. It is translated as CASIGRGGPNEQFF.

V gene TRBV4-1 combines with J gene TRBJ2-1, with D maybe TRBD1 (6 bases). With 5 bases removed from V and 7 bases from J, the gap between germline ends came to 9 bases. The germline gives CDR1 MGHRA, CDR2 YSYEKL. The length of the CDR3 is 12 residues. This CDR3 is CASSTTGNEQFF. CDR3 bases: TGCGCCAGCAGCACCACAGGGAATGAGCAGTTCTTC.

The genes are TRBV5-1 and TRBJ2-5; D unresolved. Gene TRBJ2-7 matches the end of the DNA better, so the J call may be wrong. This CDR3 is 11 amino acids long. Germline loops: CDR1 SGHRS, CDR2 YFSETQ. CDR3 nucleotides: TGCGCCAGCAGCTCCGCCTACGAGCAGTACTTC. Protein sequence: CASSSAYEQYF.

A single count supports this clone. V gene TRBV7-8 combines with J gene TRBJ1-1; 8 bases align to TRBD1. J was trimmed by 0 bases and V by 1 base; bases with no gene match: 4. The CDR3 runs 16 residues. Germline-derived CDR1 and CDR2 are SGHVS and FQNEAQ. The CDR3 nucleotides read TGTGCCAGCAGCTTAGGGACAGGGCACCTGAACACTGAAGCTTTCTTT. Protein product: CASSLGTGHLNTEAFF.

The V gene is TRBV29-1, the J gene TRBJ2-7; 9 bases line up with TRBD1. V was clipped by 4 bases and J by 1 base; unmatched bases: 5. CDR1 and CDR2 (germline): SQVTM, ANQGSEA. The CDR3 is made up of 14 amino acids. The CDR3 coding sequence is TGCAGCGTTGTTGACAGGGGGTCATCCTACGAGCAGTACTTC. It codes for CSVVDRGSSYEQYF.

The rearrangement uses TRBV4-1 and TRBJ2-7; 7 nucleotides align to TRBD2. The CDR3 runs to 16 residues. The V and J ends lost 2 bases and 4 bases, in that order; junction bases with no gene match: 11. The germline V gene has CDR1 MGHRA and CDR2 YSYEKL. CDR3 nucleotides: TGCGCCAGCAGCCAATCTTTGGGGGGGTCGGCGTACGAGCAGTACTTC. It specifies CASSQSLGGSAYEQYF.

On this clone: The junction differs from germline at one of its ends, possibly a read error. Other DNA sequences from this sample encode an identical CDR3 as well. CDR3 in DNA: TGTGCCAGTAGTTTAGGCGGGAACTATGGCTACACCTTC. Protein product: CASSLGGNYGYTF. The rearrangement links TRBV27 to TRBJ1-2; D gene ambiguous. This CDR3 comprises 13 residues. Per the germline V gene, CDR1 is MNHEY and CDR2 is SMNVEV (reference sequence).

The rearrangement joins TRBV21-1 to TRBJ2-5; the table's D call, TRBD2, was not checked against the DNA. TRBV21-1 is marked as a pseudogene. CDR3 size: 12 residues. The CDR3 region is CATRTKKETQYF. The CDR3 bases are TGTGCCACCCGGACTAAAAAAGAGACCCAGTACTTC.

The chain uses TRBV11-3 and TRBJ2-1, with 8 bases identical to TRBD2. CDR3 size: 17 residues. Per germline, CDR1 SGHNT and CDR2 YENEEA. The V segment lost 5 bases and the J segment 1 base; nucleotides outside the gene matches: 10. The CDR3 nucleotides are TGTGCCAGCAGCAAGGCGGGGGGACTAGTATCCTACAATGAGCAGTTCTTC. This translates into CASSKAGGLVSYNEQFF.

This chain uses TRBV6-1 with TRBJ1-1; 8 nucleotides line up with TRBD1. In germline, CDR1 is MNHNS, CDR2 SASEGT. The CDR3 totals 15 residues. The V segment lost 6 bases and the J segment 4 bases; nucleotides outside the gene matches: 10. CDR3 loop: CASRETGVGGTEAFF. The CDR3 DNA follows: TGTGCCAGCAGGGAGACAGGGGTTGGTGGCACTGAAGCTTTCTTT.

The chain is built from TRBV30 and TRBJ1-5; 10 bases match TRBD1. Trimming at V came to 3 bases and at J to 2 bases, leaving 7 bases not matched to a gene. This CDR3 region has 16 residues. CDR1 GTSNPN and CDR2 SVGIG come from the germline V gene (reference sequence). The CDR3 DNA reads TGTGCCTGGAGCGCCGGGACAGGGGTTGGCAATCAGCCCCAGCATTTT. Amino acid sequence: CAWSAGTGVGNQPQHF.